This T cell receptor (beta chain) came from a study of cytomegalovirus exposure and HLA in healthy donors (TCRdb year 2017). Study-level background: An earlier analysis of several hundred of the donors reported roughly 300 Gb of sequence data and 100 million to 140 million unique TCR beta sequences from approximately 180 million T cells. Roughly 300 gigabases of sequencing data and around 80 million unique TCR sequences made up an early release that covered about 640 HLA-typed donors. Among the approximately 430 genotyped donors, around 81% belonged to the genetic ancestry cluster associated with self-reported Caucasian donors. The study aimed to test whether signatures of past pathogen exposure could be identified by cataloging public T cell receptors. Using immunosequencing, the study profiled T cell repertoires from fewer than 850 subjects and related those repertoires to cytomegalovirus serostatus. A separate validation cohort of roughly 130 different subjects was used in addition to the roughly 720-subject first cohort. High-throughput TCR immunosequencing, statistical association of individual TCRs with disease status, and machine learning were combined to predict cytomegalovirus infection status. A later analysis re-analyzed previously published TCR beta repertoires from roughly 630 donors and added high-resolution HLA genotyping to study TCR occurrence patterns. Rather than using new phenotypic data, the later analysis identified candidate immune exposures from TCR beta sequences and from how often those sequences occurred across donors. An earlier analysis of about 600 of the donors used high-throughput TCR beta sequencing to judge whether each TCR beta V gene segment behaved as functional or pseudogenic. Donor age, sex, ethnicity and CMV serostatus were compiled alongside the repertoire data. A later genetic analysis took genome-wide SNP genotypes for about three fifths of the 666 donors and used that subset as a discovery cohort. Every repertoire in the discovery cohort had been generated on one and the same sequencing platform. HLA typing covered class I and class II loci at four-digit resolution. Typing coverage varied by locus: roughly 629-640 donors for A, B, C, DRB1 and DQB1; approximately 500 for DQA1; about 570 for DPA1; some 470 for DPB1. About five DR-DQ haplotypes were treated as single units for association and clustering because of strong linkage in the cohort. Among 398 genotyped donors of the cohort, an average of 235,054 unique TCR beta nucleotide sequences were sequenced per donor, about a sixth of them non-productive.

The method behind the library was the immunoSEQ multiplex PCR assay. For the multiplex PCR, a mixture combining 60 forward primers for TCR Vbeta segments and 13 reverse primers for TCR Jbeta segments was used. The CDR3 region of rearranged TCR beta genes was amplified from genomic DNA with a multiplex PCR assay. The Illumina HiSeq System was used to sequence the amplified TCR beta libraries as 87-base-pair reads. Per the original workflow: Across the 600 to 700 repertoires, a later analysis counted approximately 75 million unique TCR beta chains, roughly 11 million of which were shared by at least two donors. A nearest-neighbor algorithm error-corrected the raw reads and collapsed the reads into unique sequences, merging closely related sequences to remove PCR and sequencing errors. Alignment of CDR3 sequences to IMGT reference sequences was used to assign V, D and J gene segments. Each retained sequence needed at least a six-nucleotide match to both a V gene segment and a J gene segment. A rearrangement counted as productive if the CDR3 had no stop codons and remained in frame with V and J, and every other rearrangement counted as non-productive. CDR3 was defined by IMGT convention, running from the second conserved V-encoded cysteine to the conserved J-encoded phenylalanine. Sequences without an unambiguous match to a single V gene segment were excluded from the earlier analysis of approximately 560 of the donors. An earlier analysis of several hundred of the donors called V segments functional above 56.7% productive rearrangements and segregating when the between-donor standard deviation exceeded 5%. A statistical classification framework was built to diagnose cytomegalovirus status from the catalog of TCR beta chain sequences. In a later analysis, TCR nucleotide sequences were compared against IMGT/GENE-DB human TR gene sequences so that V and J genes could be assigned. Using the TCRdist pipeline, a later analysis assigned CDR3 sequences along with most-parsimonious VDJ recombination scenarios. A later analysis defined each TCR beta chain by its CDR3 amino acid sequence plus V-gene family, and excluded reads lacking a unique V-gene family. As a way to deal with suspected cross-contamination and a sequencing artifact, a later analysis dropped approximately 590 nucleotide sequences that were highly shared and had low generation probability. In a later analysis, a clonal expansion index was calculated for each public chain from normalized within-repertoire ranks of inferred template counts. A later analysis computed generation probabilities with a VDJ recombination model fitted to out-of-frame rearrangements, and checked the results against IGoR. In a later analysis, TCR-TCR, TCR-HLA and TCR-CMV co-occurrence was scored with hypergeometric tests, and a repertoire-size bias correction was applied to TCR pairs. A later analysis estimated false discovery rates by permuting HLA or CMV assignments 20 times. In a later analysis, co-occurring TCRs were grouped with DBSCAN, and TCRdist sequence similarity was added when clustering was performed within HLA-allele-positive subsets. Repertoires with fewer than 30,000 or more than 120,000 public chains were left out of co-occurrence clustering, as were a handful of repertoires with anomalous nucleotide sharing. Imported from immuneACCESS, the table was reduced by TCRdb to in-frame sequences with V and J called. These copies leave out some clones; in studies compared against another copy, an unresolved V gene accounts for under half, and the cause of the remainder is not known. V and J calls plus clone size are reproduced from that table; the DNA served to infer D and trimming. This sample is represented by approximately 190,000 clones; roughly four fifths of them were singletons. The biggest ten clones account for 1.7% of the sample.

Of note for this clone: Its antigen is still unknown. The sample holds no much larger clone one base away, and base qualities are not on file.

In total, more than 500 healthy bone marrow donors made up the cohort. All cohort members were sampled while nominally healthy, although unrecorded immune exposures were likely present. The donor was CMV seronegative and belonged to the group of 352 seronegative cohort members. A peripheral blood sample was provided by each donor, and peripheral blood mononuclear cells were used for TCR beta sequencing. The Qiagen DNeasy Blood Extraction Kit was used to extract genomic DNA from the blood cell samples. V has 5 bases trimmed and J has 7 bases trimmed; junction bases matching no gene number 7. Taken from the germline V gene, the CDR1 and CDR2 loops are MDHEN and SYDVKM. CDR3 length: 14 amino acids, cysteine to phenylalanine. The entry retains the CDR3 DNA only, 42 bases that are in frame from base 1. Results and caveats for the whole study, not just this receptor: In a later analysis, several top co-occurrence clusters were reported to appear linked to parvovirus B19, influenza, CMV and Epstein-Barr virus. A cluster of highly shared sequence variants was judged likely to be a technical artifact of the sequencing pipeline. In vitro tests confirmed that three of the cytomegalovirus-associated TCR beta chains recognize cytomegalovirus antigens. In a later analysis, the rate of TCR association differed among HLA loci, with DRB1 alleles having the most associated TCRs and HLA-C alleles having the fewest. The study listed 150 to 200 TCR beta chains as associated with cytomegalovirus. Immune exposure information for the cohort was limited to CMV serostatus. Because the 87-base-pair reads could not distinguish some IMGT-functional V segments, including TRBV6-2 and TRBV6-3, those segments were excluded. In a later genetic analysis, fewer N-insertions in productive TCRs were reported among donors in an Asian-associated ancestry cluster than the approximately 670-donor mean. Specific HLA alleles were associated with 15,000 to 20,000 TCR beta sequences at a false discovery rate of 0.05 in a later analysis. Because counts were too low, some 16 rarely observed V segments, including chromosome 9 orphons, were excluded from the earlier analysis of roughly 580 of the donors. Sequencing depth was assumed to be roughly uniform across donors in the presence/absence analyses, though that assumption may not hold. Most TCR sequences were observed very rarely across donors, whereas some public TCRs were present in many individuals. An association between a missense DCLRE1C variant and V-gene and J-gene trimming of TCR beta chains was found in a later genetic analysis and replicated in an independent cohort. In this cohort, only TCR beta chains were sequenced, and detectable features were limited by the absence of alpha or paired-chain data. A further reported finding was that TCR beta sequences accurately predicted the HLA-A and HLA-B alleles for most subjects in the first cohort. A later analysis found that most CMV-associated TCR beta chains appeared HLA-restricted, with HLA associations seemingly driven largely by CMV exposure. Linkage disequilibrium might explain the correlated functional status among segregating V segments, but an unknown experimental factor could not be ruled out. According to the authors, the approach could potentially be generalized to other disease states and immunological phenotypes. When HLA alleles, especially DR and DQ, strongly co-occurred, TCR associations were difficult to assign to individual alleles. A later analysis found that HLA-associated TCR beta chains were more clonally expanded and had lower generation probabilities than equally common non-associated chains. The classifier was reported to diagnose cytomegalovirus status with high specificity and sensitivity in both the original and validation cohorts. In an earlier analysis of more than 500 of the donors, most TCR beta V segments appeared in productive rearrangements about 87% or about 30% of the time, broadly matching IMGT annotations. Because HLA typing was missing for some donors at each locus, association tests included only the typed subset.

The rearranged chain carries TRBV28 and TRBJ2-2; 7 central bases correspond to TRBD2. Source material: PBMCs. The clonotype was recovered from a woman under 30 in good health and CMV-seronegative. CDR3 protein: CASSRAGYVGELFF. The base sequence is TGTGCCAGCAGTAGAGCGGGATATGTCGGGGAGCTGTTTTTT.